One T cell receptor (beta chain) is described in this entry. Antigen: not known. Incorporated into the TCR beta cDNA libraries were unique molecular identifiers, which served to reduce PCR and sequencing biases. Starting from roughly 1.1 to 9.2 million T cells, the study yielded roughly 0.5 million cDNA molecules. TCRdb reanalysed the PCR reads using MiXCR and keeps one entry per CDR3 protein. Altogether about 430,000 distinct CDR3 sequences are present, 35% to 45% being singletons, with the ten largest covering less than 10%. The source of the sample is a study of post-analysis software for immune sequencing data. Across the whole study: Both relapsing-remitting and secondary progressive multiple sclerosis featured among the disease courses, as did progressive-relapsing multiple sclerosis.

The study's findings and limits: Under the F measure, samples that were prepared in one batch clustered strongly together. Significantly decreased normalized Chao1 diversity was recorded for multiple sclerosis patients relative to controls.

The material sequenced was blood. This sequence originates from a girl aged 2 to 9 with multiple sclerosis.

CDR3 nucleotides: TGCGCCAGCAGCTACCTGACCGTCCTCTCCTACAATGAGCAGTTCTTC. Encoded protein: CASSYLTVLSYNEQFF. This rearrangement joins TRBV5-1 to TRBJ2-1; D gene ambiguous. The CDR3 spans 16 residues. The ends were cut back, 3 bases at V and 0 bases at J, with 13 bases in the middle. Germline CDR1 reads SGHRS; CDR2 reads YFSETQ. The full variable domain, its missing parts supplied by reference TRBV5-1 and TRBJ2-1, is KAGVTQTPRYLIKTRGQQVTLSCSPISGHRSVSWYQQTPGQGLQFLFEYFSETQRNKGNFPGRFSGRQFSNSRSEMNVSTLELGDSALYLCASSYLTVLSYNEQFFGPGTRLTVL.